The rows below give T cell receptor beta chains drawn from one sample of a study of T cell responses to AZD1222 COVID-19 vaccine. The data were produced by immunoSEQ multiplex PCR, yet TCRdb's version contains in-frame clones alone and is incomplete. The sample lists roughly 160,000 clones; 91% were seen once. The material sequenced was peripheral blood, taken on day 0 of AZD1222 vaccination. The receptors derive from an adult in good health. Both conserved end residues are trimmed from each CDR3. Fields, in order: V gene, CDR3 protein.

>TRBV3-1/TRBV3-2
ASSLLADSYNEQF
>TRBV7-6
ASSLQGNTIY
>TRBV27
ASSRLYSNQPQH
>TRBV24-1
ATSDGPPFRASGANVLT
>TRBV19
ASSEPRRPQH
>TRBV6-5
ASLGAFSNQPQH
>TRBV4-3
ASSQDRTSYNEQF
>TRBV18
ASSPGQGQSYEQY
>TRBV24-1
ATSDLSGGLYNEQF
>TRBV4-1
ASSPSEARERNSPLH
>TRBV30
AWSFQGAGEAF
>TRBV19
ASIGGKNRGENTEAF
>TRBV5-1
ASSGSFRSGANVLT
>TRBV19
ASKNGAGANNEQF
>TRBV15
ATSRGGSGVYNEQF
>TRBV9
ASSATPGGIGSDTQY
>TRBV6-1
ASSERGVRFTDTQY
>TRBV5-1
ASSLSLQGTYNEQF
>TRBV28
ASSLTGGKY
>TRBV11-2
ASSWDSNQPQH
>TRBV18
ASSPTDSGNTIY
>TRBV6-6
ASSLGDRGIHGYT
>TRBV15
ATSRVTGPPRNEQF
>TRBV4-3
ASSQDQGRNTIY
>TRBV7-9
ASSSASGYGYT
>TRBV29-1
SVGRLETRNYEQY
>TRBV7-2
ASSSGQVVHEQY
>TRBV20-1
SASVDERPQH
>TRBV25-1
ASSRDRGRGGYT
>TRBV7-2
ASSPDGAETQY